A single sample gave rise to the 27 T cell receptor beta chains below, sequenced in a study of shared clonotypes between healthy human individuals. The method was immunoSEQ multiplex PCR; TCRdb's version includes in-frame clones alone and lacks a portion of them. The sample shows some 530,000 clones, over 75% of them seen only once. Sequenced material: PBMCs. These receptors were taken from a woman aged 40 to 50 in good health. Some clones in this sample may be carry-over from other donors' samples.

This clone was detected only once. The chain is built from TRBV6-1 and TRBJ2-7; D possibly uses TRBD1 or TRBD2 (5 bases each). Trimming removed 3 bases from V and 3 bases from J, with 15 bases in between. This CDR3 has 15 amino acids. In germline, CDR1 is MNHNS, CDR2 SASEGT. CDR3 DNA: TGTGCCAGCAGTGAGGGGGACCGACCGCACTACGAGCAGTACTTC. Protein sequence: CASSEGDRPHYEQYF.

In its sample, this clone was seen many times. The V and J genes are TRBV6-1 and TRBJ2-1; 9 bases map to TRBD2. The CDR3 spans 14 residues. The V and J ends lost 5 bases and 7 bases, in that order; junction bases with no gene match: 6. Germline-derived CDR1 and CDR2 are MNHNS and SASEGT. CDR3 bases: TGTGCCAGCAGTAGGACTAGCGTGGGGAATGAGCAGTTCTTC. It encodes CASSRTSVGNEQFF.

V and J are TRBV18 and TRBJ1-2; weak D call: TRBD1 (5 bases). Germline-derived CDR1 and CDR2 are KGHSH and LQKENI. The CDR3 sequence is 16 residues long. V was clipped by 6 bases and J by 4 bases, with 21 bases between them. CDR3 coding DNA: TGTGCCAGCTCCATTCGGGGGTACGAGAGGGGCTATGGCTACACCTTC. Amino acids: CASSIRGYERGYGYTF.

About this clone itself: A single base is all that separates this from a far larger clone, so a read error is likely. Other DNA sequences in this specimen translate into the identical CDR3. The chain joins TRBV25-1 to TRBJ2-7; 10 nucleotides agree with TRBD1. Trimming removed 8 bases from V and 5 bases from J; junction bases left unmatched: 6. Germline values: CDR1 MGHDK, CDR2 SYGVNS. CDR3 length: 13 residues. Written as DNA, the CDR3 is TGTGCCAGCGGTGGACAGGGGGTGAACGAGCAGTACTTC. It translates to CASGGQGVNEQYF.

This clone appeared a single time. V and J are TRBV5-8 and TRBJ1-1, with 8 bases fitting TRBD1. The CDR3 runs 13 residues. V lost 2 bases and J lost 11; bases outside the gene matches: 8. Germline V gene sequence: CDR1 SGHTS, CDR2 YDEGEE. Here the CDR3 reads CASSFLGDRPAFF. The CDR3 nucleotides are TGTGCCAGCAGCTTTTTAGGGGACAGGCCTGCTTTCTTT.

This chain connects TRBV2 to TRBJ1-2; 7 bases line up with TRBD1. Germline lookup yields CDR1 SNHLY and CDR2 FYNNEI. This CDR3 contains 16 residues. V gave up 6 bases and J gave up 1 base; unmatched junction bases: 11. CDR3 sequence: CASRGGDGDSNYGYTF. The CDR3 nucleotides are TGTGCCAGCAGAGGGGGAGACGGGGACAGTAACTATGGCTACACCTTC. Supplemented by reference TRBV2 and TRBJ1-2, the full variable domain reads EPEVTQTPSHQVTQMGQEVILRCVPISNHLYFYWYRQILGQKVEFLVSFYNNEISEKSEIFDDQFSVERPDGSNFTLKIRSTKLEDSAMYFCASRGGDGDSNYGYTFGSGTRLTVV.

Concerning this clone: The likely explanation is a read error, given a far larger clone one base away. Other DNA sequences in the same sample also yield this CDR3. The chain employs TRBV4-1 and TRBJ2-7; D gene unclear. The CDR3 is made up of 13 amino acids. CDR1 is MGHRA, CDR2 YSYEKL, per germline. CDR3 in amino acids: CASSQLDNYEQYF. As DNA, the CDR3 is TGCGCTAGCAGCCAGCTTGACAACTACGAGCAGTACTTC.

The chain carries TRBV9 and TRBJ2-2; TRBD1 is a possible D gene (6 bases). Trimming cost V 3 bases and J 6 bases, with 12 bases left between them. The V gene's germline CDR1 is SGDLS and CDR2 YYNGEE. The CDR3 length is 14 residues. CDR3 region: CASSERGGAGELFF. DNA for the CDR3: TGTGCCAGCAGCGAAAGAGGGGGAGCCGGGGAGCTGTTTTTT.

The J gene is TRBJ2-3, the V gene TRBV5-1, with 8 nucleotides matching TRBD2. The V segment lost 0 bases and the J segment 4 bases; nucleotides outside the gene matches: 1. The CDR3 is made up of 14 amino acids. From germline, CDR1 is SGHRS and CDR2 YFSETQ. The CDR3 coding sequence is TGCGCCAGCAGCTTGGGAGCGGGAGCAGATACGCAGTATTTT. This codes for CASSLGAGADTQYF.

In regard to this clone: The likely explanation is a read error, given a far larger clone one base away. This CDR3 is missing its conserved last phenylalanine or tryptophan, likely due to a read error. Other nucleotide sequences in the sample specify the same CDR3. The chain is built from TRBV4-1 and TRBJ2-7, with 9 bases aligning to TRBD1. Germline CDR1 MGHRA, CDR2 YSYEKL. This CDR3 has 15 amino acids. CDR3 amino acids: CASSRLGDRAYEQYL. CDR3 nucleotides: TGCGCCAGCAGCCGGTTAGGGGACAGGGCCTATGAGCAGTACCTC.

V is TRBV28 and J is TRBJ1-2; D perhaps matches TRBD1 (5 bases). Trimming took 1 base from V and 7 from J, leaving 16 bases between them. The CDR3 runs 15 residues. Germline-derived CDR1 and CDR2 are MDHEN and SYDVKM. The CDR3 is CASSLYGGLWFGYTF. The CDR3 region has the DNA TGTGCCAGCAGTTTATATGGGGGTCTTTGGTTTGGCTACACCTTC.

In regard to this clone: A far larger clone is only one base removed, so a read error is likely. Other DNA sequences in the same sample also yield this CDR3. The CDR3 nucleotides are TGTGCCAGCAGTCCCCCCCGGGACAGGGAAAAAGATACACAGTATTTT. The encoded protein is CASSPPRDREKDTQYF. V gene TRBV28 combines with J gene TRBJ2-3; TRBD1 matches at 9 bases. This CDR3 spans 16 amino acids. Germline V gives CDR1 MDHEN, CDR2 SYDVKM.

With respect to this clone: This probably arose from a read error, given a far larger clone one base away. The chain is built from TRBV30 and TRBJ1-4, with 8 bases aligning to TRBD1. Losses at the gene ends were 4 bases for V and 7 bases for J; bases not matched to a gene: 8. The CDR3 extends over 14 amino acids. The V gene's germline CDR1 is GTSNPN and CDR2 SVGIG (reference sequence). CDR3 bases: TGTGCCTGGAACCCGGGACAGGAGGGTGAAAAACTGTTTTTT. The encoded protein is CAWNPGQEGEKLFF. Looking up the rest from reference TRBV30 and TRBJ1-4 gives the full variable domain: SQTIHQWPATLVQPVGSPLSLECTVEGTSNPNLYWYRQAAGRGLQLLFYSVGIGQISSEVPQNLSASRPQDRQFILSSKKLLLSDSGFYLCAWNPGQEGEKLFFGSGTQLSVL.

The V call is TRBV6-6, the J call TRBJ2-1, with unresolved D. Germline V gene data show CDR1 as MNHNY and CDR2 as SVGAGI (reference sequence). V was shortened by 2 bases and J by 4 bases, with 6 bases between the two germline ends. This CDR3 spans 13 amino acids. The CDR3 region is CASSYGPYNEQFF. The DNA of the CDR3 is TGTGCCAGCAGTTACGGACCGTACAATGAGCAGTTCTTC.

This chain uses TRBV6-6 with TRBJ1-2, with D unresolved. The CDR3 has 13 amino acids. Trimming cost V 5 bases and J 5 bases, with 12 bases left between them. Per germline, CDR1 MNHNY and CDR2 SVGAGI (reference sequence). The CDR3: CASSVTGGYGYTF. The CDR3, as DNA: TGTGCCAGCAGTGTGACGGGTGGTTATGGCTACACCTTC.

Of note for this clone: Other DNA sequences in the same sample also yield this CDR3. The chain has TRBV30 and TRBJ1-1; the D gene is possibly TRBD1 (6 bases). CDR3 length: 13 residues. With 3 bases removed from V and 1 base from J, the gap between germline ends came to 9 bases. The germline V gene encodes CDR1 GTSNPN and CDR2 SVGIG (reference sequence). As DNA, the CDR3 is TGTGCCTGGAGCGTGGGACAGAACACTGAAGCTTTCTTT. Its translation: CAWSVGQNTEAFF. The whole variable domain, filled in from reference TRBV30 and TRBJ1-1, reads SQTIHQWPATLVQPVGSPLSLECTVEGTSNPNLYWYRQAAGRGLQLLFYSVGIGQISSEVPQNLSASRPQDRQFILSSKKLLLSDSGFYLCAWSVGQNTEAFFGQGTRLTVV.

The chain recombines TRBV7-9 with TRBJ2-7; possible D gene TRBD2, 5 bases. Between the trimmed V and J ends, which lost 3 bases and 0 bases, there was a span of 15 bases. Per the germline V gene, CDR1 is SEHNR and CDR2 is FQNEAQ (reference sequence). The CDR3 is made up of 16 amino acids. Here the CDR3 DNA reads TGTGCCAGCAGCTTCTTTGCAGCGGCTAGCTCCTACGAGCAGTACTTC. Its protein is CASSFFAAASSYEQYF. The entire variable domain, with the rest obtained from reference TRBV7-9 and TRBJ2-7, is as follows: DTGVSQNPRHKITKRGQNVTFRCDPISEHNRLYWYRQTLGQGPEFLTYFQNEAQLEKSRLLSDRFSAERPKGSFSTLEIQRTEQGDSAMYLCASSFFAAASSYEQYFGPGTRLTVT.

This clone was picked up one time. An end of the junction differs from the germline gene, which may be a read error. The gene calls are TRBV6-1 and TRBJ1-2; TRBD1 is a possible D gene (5 bases). CDR3 length: 13 amino acids. Germline V lookup: CDR1 MNHNS, CDR2 SASEGT. The CDR3 region is CASSPGDCYGYTF. CDR3 nucleotides: TGTGCCAGCAGCCCTGGGGACTGCTATGGCTACACCTTT.

This chain connects TRBV11-2 to TRBJ2-7; 8 bases fit TRBD2. The germline CDR1 and CDR2 sequences are SGHAT and FQNNGV. J lost 2 bases, V lost 5 bases, and 8 bases had no gene match. The CDR3 is 15 residues long. Here the CDR3 reads CASSHETSAAYEQYF. CDR3 DNA sequence: TGTGCCAGCAGCCATGAGACTAGCGCGGCCTACGAGCAGTACTTC. Using reference TRBV11-2 and TRBJ2-7 for the parts outside the CDR3, the full variable domain is EAGVAQSPRYKIIEKRQSVAFWCNPISGHATLYWYQQILGQGPKLLIQFQNNGVVDDSQLPKDRFSAERLKGVDSTLKIQPAKLEDSAVYLCASSHETSAAYEQYFGPGTRLTVT.

This clone appeared a single time. The chain recombines TRBV28 with TRBJ2-7; TRBD2 aligns across 7 bases. In germline, CDR1 is MDHEN, CDR2 SYDVKM. Unmatched junction bases numbered 5, after V lost 9 bases and J lost 0 bases. CDR3 length: 13 residues. CDR3 in amino acids: CASSTSDSYEQYF. Written as DNA, the CDR3 is TGTGCCAGTTCAACTAGCGACTCCTACGAGCAGTACTTC.

At least ten counts were recorded for this clone. Within the sample, other DNA sequences also encode this same CDR3. This chain connects TRBV11-2 to TRBJ2-2; D might be TRBD2 (6 bases). Trimming shortened V by 4 bases and J by 1 base, and 10 bases separated the two germline ends. The germline gives CDR1 SGHAT, CDR2 FQNNGV. The CDR3 covers 15 residues. The CDR3 nucleotides read TGTGCCAGCAGCTCCCTCGGGGGGAACACCGGGGAGCTGTTTTTT. Translation gives CASSSLGGNTGELFF.

Worth noting for this clone: A far more abundant clone sits one base away, making this likely a read error. The conserved phenylalanine or tryptophan is not found at the CDR3 terminus, so this likely reflects a read error. Distinct nucleotide sequences in the sample also encode this CDR3. The chain couples TRBV4-1 to TRBJ2-7; possible D gene TRBD2, 6 bases. CDR1 and CDR2 from the germline V gene are MGHRA and YSYEKL. This CDR3 contains 16 residues. V lost 2 bases to trimming and J lost 0 bases, with 14 bases between them. CDR3 sequence (DNA): TGCGCCAGCAGCCAACATGGGGGGATGGGCTCCTACGAGCAGTACTTA. This gives the protein CASSQHGGMGSYEQYL.

V gene TRBV30 combines with J gene TRBJ2-3; TRBD2 might be the D (5 bases). This CDR3 is 13 amino acids long. Trimming took 1 base from V and 2 from J, leaving 7 bases between them. Germline CDR1 and CDR2: GTSNPN and SVGIG (reference sequence). The CDR3 bases are TGTGCCTGGAGTGCCGGGAACACAGATACGCAGTATTTT. This gives the protein CAWSAGNTDTQYF.

This clone appeared a single time. The J gene is TRBJ2-1, the V gene TRBV9; possible D gene TRBD2, 6 bases. Trimming took 0 bases from V and 10 from J, leaving 8 bases between them. The CDR3 is 12 amino acids. Germline CDR1 SGDLS, CDR2 YYNGEE. CDR3 bases: TGTGCCAGCAGCGTAGCCGGGAGCGAGCAGTTCTTC. This translates into CASSVAGSEQFF.

With respect to this clone: A far larger clone lies a single base away; this is likely a read error. The V and J genes are TRBV27 and TRBJ2-4; 8 positions match TRBD1. Per the germline V gene, CDR1 is MNHEY and CDR2 is SMNVEV (reference sequence). This CDR3 region has 17 residues. The V gene end was trimmed by 5 bases and the J gene end by 3 bases; junction bases not matched to a gene: 12. Written as DNA, the CDR3 is TGTGCCAGCAGTCCCCGGGACAGGAAGGTCGTCAAAAACATTCAGTACTTC. Its translation: CASSPRDRKVVKNIQYF.

The J gene is TRBJ2-7, the V gene TRBV7-2; 10 bases line up with TRBD1. CDR3 length equals 14 residues. V dropped 4 bases and J dropped 7; count of bases not matched to a gene: 7. In germline, CDR1 is SGHTA, CDR2 FQGNSA. In DNA, the CDR3 is TGTGCCAGCAGCTCATCGGGACAGGGGTGGGAGCAGTACTTC. It translates to CASSSSGQGWEQYF.

This clone turned up a few times. The J gene is TRBJ2-1, the V gene TRBV7-8; 8 bases map to TRBD2. The germline V gene has CDR1 SGHVS and CDR2 FQNEAQ. The CDR3 is made up of 16 amino acids. With V trimmed by 1 base and J by 7 bases, 9 bases remained unmatched. The CDR3 nucleotides read TGTGCCAGCAGCTTAGATCTTTCCGGGACTAGAAATGAGCAGTTCTTC. It translates to CASSLDLSGTRNEQFF.